This TCR beta chain appears in the sequencing data of a study of cytomegalovirus exposure and HLA in healthy donors. Study-wide results and limits: Many donors shared some public TCRs, even though most TCR sequences were rare.

Of note for this clone: Its antigen remains unknown.

J lost 3 bases, V lost 4 bases, and 15 bases had no gene match. The CDR3 length is 17 residues. Germline values: CDR1 SGHAT, CDR2 FQNNGV. PCR used 60 Vbeta primers and 13 Jbeta primers. Using immunoSEQ multiplex PCR, the repertoire was profiled, and TCRdb retains in-frame clones only, with some absent. The table shows about 200,000 clones, with 80% to 85% occurring only once. The clonotype comes from a middle-aged woman in good health and CMV-seronegative. Sequencing input: PBMCs. The gene calls are TRBV11-2 and TRBJ2-7, with 7 bases fitting TRBD2. CDR3 sequence reads: CASSSAMLAGVSYEQYF. The CDR3 DNA is TGTGCCAGCAGCTCGGCAATGTTGGCGGGAGTAAGCTACGAGCAGTACTTC.